This T cell receptor beta chain was recovered during a study of chemoradiotherapy in HPV16-positive cancers. Overall study: Candidate HPV-specific clones and shared TCR motifs came from a couple of HPV16-positive patients.

Over chemoradiotherapy, repertoires were sampled more than once. This table comes from immunoSEQ multiplex PCR, and its TCRdb copy is limited to in-frame clones, with some not included. The repertoire holds 9,000 to 13,000 clones, with approximately 93% as singletons. From germline, CDR1 is MNHNS and CDR2 SASEGT. Trimming pared 2 bases from V and 9 bases from J, leaving 14 bases between. The CDR3 runs 15 residues. The source was blood, collected from a patient who underwent chemoradiotherapy. The TCR was taken from a human donor with HPV-associated anogenital cancer. The rearrangement uses TRBV6-1 and TRBJ1-6; tentatively, D is TRBD1 (5 bases). The CDR3 region is CASSESEGEGSPLHF. The CDR3 nucleotides are TGTGCCAGCAGTGAAAGCGAAGGGGAGGGTTCACCCCTCCACTTT.